The rows below give T cell receptor beta chains drawn from one sample of a study of T cells in Graves' hyperthyroidism and ophthalmopathy. TCRdb reprocessed the multiplex PCR reads with MiXCR, giving one entry per CDR3 protein. The sample has 500,000 to 800,000 distinct CDR3 sequences, 45% seen once. Sequencing was performed on peripheral blood or thyroid tissue (not recorded which). Every receptor here comes from an adult man with Graves' disease, either hyperthyroidism or ophthalmopathy (not recorded which). The CDR3 runs from the conserved cysteine through the conserved F or W. The order of the fields is V gene, CDR3 length, J gene, clone size, D gene, CDR3 protein, CDR3 DNA. A D gene is named only where the DNA matches it firmly. A row's size may be missing; if present it is once, few, many or a size class.

v_gene: TRBV5-1
len: 13
j_gene: TRBJ1-2
abundance: .
d_gene: .
CDR3aa: CASSPGTEDGYTF
CDR3nt: TGCGCCAGCAGCCCCGGGACTGAAGATGGCTACACCTTC

v_gene: TRBV20-1
len: 14
j_gene: TRBJ2-7
abundance: .
d_gene: TRBD1
CDR3aa: CSAGLNRGHNEQYF
CDR3nt: TGCAGTGCGGGGCTTAACAGGGGGCATAACGAGCAGTACTTC

v_gene: TRBV7-9
len: 15
j_gene: TRBJ2-7
abundance: .
d_gene: TRBD1
CDR3aa: CASHTGTGASYEQYF
CDR3nt: TGTGCCAGCCACACCGGGACAGGGGCTTCCTACGAGCAGTACTTC

v_gene: TRBV7-9
len: 13
j_gene: TRBJ1-1
abundance: .
d_gene: .
CDR3aa: CATPGGGREEAFF
CDR3nt: TGTGCCACCCCGGGGGGGGGCAGAGAGGAGGCTTTCTTT

v_gene: TRBV25-1
len: 14
j_gene: TRBJ2-5
abundance: many
d_gene: TRBD1
CDR3aa: CASSGTGPLKSQYF
CDR3nt: TGTGCCAGCAGTGGGACAGGACCCCTAAAATCCCAGTACTTC

v_gene: TRBV29-1
len: 14
j_gene: TRBJ1-4
abundance: .
d_gene: .
CDR3aa: CSVGRAGYNEKLFF
CDR3nt: TGCAGCGTTGGCAGGGCAGGATATAATGAAAAACTGTTTTTT

v_gene: TRBV14
len: 15
j_gene: TRBJ2-2
abundance: .
d_gene: .
CDR3aa: CASSQDYRATGELFF
CDR3nt: TGTGCCAGCAGCCAAGATTACAGGGCCACCGGGGAGCTGTTTTTT

v_gene: TRBV2
len: 14
j_gene: TRBJ2-5
abundance: .
d_gene: .
CDR3aa: CASSVRGRQETQYF
CDR3nt: TGTGCCAGCAGTGTCCGGGGGCGCCAAGAGACCCAGTACTTC

v_gene: TRBV7-6
len: 13
j_gene: TRBJ1-2
abundance: many
d_gene: .
CDR3aa: CASSLGPGGGYTF
CDR3nt: TGTGCCAGCAGCTTAGGTCCCGGGGGAGGCTACACCTTC

v_gene: TRBV29-1
len: 10
j_gene: TRBJ1-1
abundance: .
d_gene: .
CDR3aa: CSLISREAFF
CDR3nt: TGCAGCTTGATAAGCAGAGAAGCTTTCTTT

v_gene: TRBV7-8
len: 13
j_gene: TRBJ1-1
abundance: .
d_gene: .
CDR3aa: CASSLGGEGGAFF
CDR3nt: TGTGCCAGCAGCTTAGGGGGAGAGGGGGGAGCTTTCTTT

v_gene: TRBV7-9
len: 12
j_gene: TRBJ1-3
abundance: once
d_gene: .
CDR3aa: CASRGVRNTIYF
CDR3nt: TGTGCCAGCAGGGGCGTAAGAAACACCATATATTTT

v_gene: TRBV2
len: 13
j_gene: TRBJ1-4
abundance: .
d_gene: .
CDR3aa: CASSWGDCEKLFF
CDR3nt: TGTGCCAGCAGTTGGGGGGATTGTGAAAAACTGTTTTTT

v_gene: TRBV29-1
len: 13
j_gene: TRBJ1-1
abundance: few
d_gene: .
CDR3aa: CSVVTDMNTEAFF
CDR3nt: TGCAGCGTTGTTACAGACATGAACACTGAAGCTTTCTTT

v_gene: TRBV29-1
len: 16
j_gene: TRBJ2-2
abundance: once
d_gene: .
CDR3aa: CSVSTGRAGWNGELFF
CDR3nt: TGCAGCGTTTCAACAGGACGGGCAGGGTGGAACGGGGAGCTGTTTTTT

v_gene: TRBV19
len: 15
j_gene: TRBJ1-6
abundance: few
d_gene: .
CDR3aa: CASSIDGAAGAPLHF
CDR3nt: TGTGCCAGTAGTATAGATGGAGCGGCGGGGGCACCCCTCCACTTT

v_gene: TRBV29-1
len: 14
j_gene: TRBJ2-6
abundance: .
d_gene: .
CDR3aa: CSVESGTGANVLTF
CDR3nt: TGCAGCGTTGAATCAGGGACTGGGGCCAACGTCCTGACTTTC

v_gene: TRBV7-9
len: 16
j_gene: TRBJ1-1
abundance: .
d_gene: .
CDR3aa: CASSPRQPSMNTEAFF
CDR3nt: TGTGCCAGCTCACCACGACAGCCGTCCATGAACACTGAAGCTTTCTTT

v_gene: TRBV5-4
len: 13
j_gene: TRBJ2-7
abundance: .
d_gene: .
CDR3aa: CASSQGQFNEQCF
CDR3nt: TGTGCCAGCAGCCAAGGTCAATTCAACGAGCAGTGCTTC

v_gene: TRBV6-6
len: 12
j_gene: TRBJ2-5
abundance: many
d_gene: .
CDR3aa: CASRTSLETQYF
CDR3nt: TGTGCCAGCAGAACTAGTTTGGAGACCCAGTACTTC

v_gene: TRBV5-4
len: 14
j_gene: TRBJ2-5
abundance: .
d_gene: TRBD1
CDR3aa: CASSWKGDRETQYF
CDR3nt: TGTGCCAGCAGCTGGAAGGGGGACAGGGAGACCCAGTACTTC

v_gene: TRBV20-1
len: 15
j_gene: TRBJ2-7
abundance: few
d_gene: TRBD1
CDR3aa: CSAKTTGTGVGEQYF
CDR3nt: TGCAGTGCTAAGACCACCGGGACAGGGGTTGGCGAGCAGTACTTC

v_gene: TRBV19
len: 15
j_gene: TRBJ2-2
abundance: .
d_gene: .
CDR3aa: CASTEGTANTGELFF
CDR3nt: TGTGCCAGTACAGAGGGTACCGCGAACACCGGGGAGCTGTTTTTT

v_gene: TRBV2
len: 14
j_gene: TRBJ1-5
abundance: .
d_gene: .
CDR3aa: CASSPKSVEQPQHF
CDR3nt: TGTGCCAGCTCACCAAAGTCCGTTGAACAGCCCCAGCATTTT

v_gene: TRBV7-9
len: 15
j_gene: TRBJ1-6
abundance: many
d_gene: .
CDR3aa: CASSLEGGRRSPLHF
CDR3nt: TGTGCCAGCAGCTTAGAGGGGGGGCGCCGGTCACCCCTCCACTTT

v_gene: TRBV7-8
len: 15
j_gene: TRBJ1-2
abundance: once
d_gene: .
CDR3aa: CASSPEGQGRGGYTF
CDR3nt: TGTGCCAGCAGCCCAGAGGGGCAGGGACGGGGTGGCTACACCTTC

v_gene: TRBV25-1
len: 16
j_gene: TRBJ1-2
abundance: .
d_gene: TRBD1
CDR3aa: CASNRDRGDSNYGYTF
CDR3nt: TGTGCCAGCAATCGGGACAGGGGGGACTCTAACTATGGCTACACCTTC

v_gene: TRBV7-9
len: 16
j_gene: TRBJ1-2
abundance: .
d_gene: .
CDR3aa: CASSATGTAINYGYTF
CDR3nt: TGTGCCAGCAGCGCCACCGGGACGGCGATTAACTATGGCTACACCTTC

v_gene: TRBV29-1
len: 15
j_gene: TRBJ1-2
abundance: .
d_gene: TRBD1
CDR3aa: CSVELPGQANYGYTF
CDR3nt: TGCAGCGTTGAACTGCCGGGACAGGCTAACTATGGCTACACCTTC